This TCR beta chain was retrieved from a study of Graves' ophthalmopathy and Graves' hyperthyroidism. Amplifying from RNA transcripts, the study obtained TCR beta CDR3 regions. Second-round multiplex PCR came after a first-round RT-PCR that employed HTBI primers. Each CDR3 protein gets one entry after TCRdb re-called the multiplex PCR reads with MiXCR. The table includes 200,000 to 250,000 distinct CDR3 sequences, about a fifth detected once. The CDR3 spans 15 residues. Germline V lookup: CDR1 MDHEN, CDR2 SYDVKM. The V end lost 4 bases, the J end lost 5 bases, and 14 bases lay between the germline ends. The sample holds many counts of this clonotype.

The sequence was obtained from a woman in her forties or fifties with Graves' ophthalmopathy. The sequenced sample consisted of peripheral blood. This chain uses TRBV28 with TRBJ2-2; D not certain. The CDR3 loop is CASSYSPSRTGELFF. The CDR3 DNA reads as TGTGCCAGCAGTTACAGCCCCTCGAGGACCGGGGAGCTGTTTTTT. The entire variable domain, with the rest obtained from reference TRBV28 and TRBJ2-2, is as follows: DVKVTQSSRYLVKRTGEKVFLECVQDMDHENMFWYRQDPGLGLRLIYFSYDVKMKEKGDIPEGYSVSREKKERFSLILESASTNQTSMYLCASSYSPSRTGELFFGEGSRLTVL.